The next 32 T cell receptor beta chains were all read from a single sample in a study of blood T cell repertoires in COVID-19. Repertoires were generated with immunoSEQ multiplex PCR, while TCRdb's copy carries only in-frame clones and drops some. The data show under 200,000 clones, roughly 80% seen once. Material: peripheral blood. The receptors shown here come from a man between 25 and 39 years old with active or convalescent COVID-19.

The CDR3: CASSQGAKETQYF. For the CDR3, the DNA is TGTGCCAGCTCACAGGGGGCGAAAGAGACCCAGTACTTC. The rearrangement links TRBV18 to TRBJ2-5; TRBD1 aligns across 7 bases. Germline CDR1 reads KGHSH; CDR2 reads LQKENI. The CDR3 is 13 amino acids. Losses at the gene ends were 4 bases for V and 3 bases for J; bases not matched to a gene: 2.

This clone was recorded only once. This rearrangement joins TRBV6-5 to TRBJ1-1, with a weak D call TRBD1 (6 bases). CDR3 length equals 15 residues. Germline V gene sequence: CDR1 MNHEY, CDR2 SVGAGI. Trimming stripped 7 bases from V and 1 base from J, with 16 bases between. The CDR3 DNA reads TGTGCCAGCAAGGCCAATCCAGGGGCGAACACTGAAGCTTTCTTT. Translated: CASKANPGANTEAFF.

The V call is TRBV5-6, the J call TRBJ1-1, with D perhaps TRBD1 (5 bases). The V and J ends lost 4 bases and 4 bases respectively, with 14 bases between them. Germline V gives CDR1 SGHDT, CDR2 YYEEEE. The CDR3 is 14 amino acids. In DNA, the CDR3 is TGTGCCAGCAGCCGGTCGGGGGGAGGCACTGAAGCTTTCTTT. Amino acids: CASSRSGGGTEAFF. The full variable domain, with the rest looked up from reference TRBV5-6 and TRBJ1-1, is DAGVTQSPTHLIKTRGQQVTLRCSPKSGHDTVSWYQQALGQGPQFIFQYYEEEERQRGNFPDRFSGHQFPNYSSELNVNALLLGDSALYLCASSRSGGGTEAFFGQGTRLTVV.

V gene TRBV7-3 combines with J gene TRBJ2-1; TRBD1 is a possible D gene (6 bases). The CDR3 contains 14 residues. Trimming took 2 bases from V and 4 from J, leaving 9 bases between them. Germline V gene data show CDR1 as SGHTA and CDR2 as FQGTGA. The CDR3 sequence is CASSLEQGYNEQFF. CDR3 bases: TGTGCCAGCAGCTTAGAGCAGGGGTACAATGAGCAGTTCTTC.

The chain couples TRBV3-1 (or the pseudogene TRBV3-2) to TRBJ2-5, with 10 positions matching TRBD2. The trim removed 3 bases at V and 4 bases at J, leaving 8 bases unmatched. This CDR3 is built from 16 residues. The germline gives CDR1 LGHDT, CDR2 YNNKEL (reference sequence). CDR3 region: CASSHSKAGGGETQYF. CDR3 DNA: TGTGCCAGCAGCCATTCCAAAGCGGGGGGGGGAGAGACCCAGTACTTC.

The CDR3 DNA is TGTGCCAGCAGCGTAGAAGACACGCACTATGGCTACACCTTC. It encodes CASSVEDTHYGYTF. The chain combines TRBV9 with TRBJ1-2, with D unresolved. CDR1 is SGDLS and CDR2 is YYNGEE in the germline V gene. CDR3 length equals 14 residues. Trimming took off 0 bases at V and 3 bases at J, with 9 bases between the two ends.

This CDR3 is CASSAGGGGYTF. CDR3 DNA: TGTGCCAGCAGTGCAGGGGGCGGTGGCTACACCTTC. This rearrangement joins TRBV12-3 or TRBV12-4 to TRBJ1-2; 8 nucleotides agree with TRBD1. Trimming removed 5 bases from V and 7 bases from J; junction bases left unmatched: 3. CDR3 length: 12 residues.

The genes are TRBV19 and TRBJ2-1; 8 positions agree with TRBD1. The germline V gene has CDR1 LNHDA and CDR2 SQIVND (reference sequence). With V trimmed by 5 bases and J by 7 bases, 10 bases remained unmatched. This CDR3 region has 15 residues. The CDR3 DNA follows: TGTGCCAGTAGTCTTGGGACAGGCGGCCTAAATGAGCAGTTCTTC. Translating it yields CASSLGTGGLNEQFF.

The chain is built from TRBV4-3 and TRBJ1-4; D possibly corresponds to TRBD1 (5 bases). Between the trimmed V and J ends, which lost 4 bases and 3 bases, there was a span of 15 bases. CDR3 length: 16 amino acids. The germline V gene has CDR1 LGHNA and CDR2 YSLEER. CDR3 DNA: TGCGCCAGCAGCCCCTCCGGGGGGTTTGCTAATGAAAAACTGTTTTTT. Protein: CASSPSGGFANEKLFF.

The chain couples TRBV6-1 to TRBJ2-7, with 8 positions matching TRBD1. CDR1 is MNHNS, CDR2 SASEGT, per germline. Trimming at V came to 8 bases and at J to 0 bases, leaving 3 bases not matched to a gene. The CDR3 consists of 13 residues. The CDR3 DNA is TGTGCCAGCGGCGGGACAGGCTCCTACGAGCAGTACTTC. This sequence encodes CASGGTGSYEQYF.

This clone has just one count. V and J are TRBV2 and TRBJ1-2, with 8 bases aligning to TRBD1. The CDR3 spans 12 residues. Germline CDR1 reads SNHLY; CDR2 reads FYNNEI. Germline trimming cut 9 bases from V and 2 bases from J; bases unmatched to any gene: 2. The CDR3: CARRQGNYGYTF. The CDR3 coding sequence is TGTGCCAGGAGACAGGGGAACTATGGCTACACCTTC.

The V call is TRBV2, the J call TRBJ1-2; 8 nucleotides match TRBD1. Germline V gene sequence: CDR1 SNHLY, CDR2 FYNNEI. This CDR3 comprises 13 residues. Trimming took 6 bases from V and 6 from J; bases not matched to a gene: 6. The CDR3 here is CASRGRTGNGYTF. The CDR3 DNA is TGTGCCAGCAGGGGAAGGACAGGGAATGGCTACACCTTC. Full variable domain (remainder filled in from reference TRBV2 and TRBJ1-2): EPEVTQTPSHQVTQMGQEVILRCVPISNHLYFYWYRQILGQKVEFLVSFYNNEISEKSEIFDDQFSVERPDGSNFTLKIRSTKLEDSAMYFCASRGRTGNGYTFGSGTRLTVV.

V and J are TRBV4-1 and TRBJ2-3; D gene unclear. CDR1 MGHRA and CDR2 YSYEKL come from the germline V gene. V gave up 1 base and J gave up 6 bases, with 2 bases separating them. CDR3 length: 11 amino acids. As DNA, the CDR3 is TGCGCCAGCAGCCAAGCGGATACGCAGTATTTT. This gives the protein CASSQADTQYF.

The count of this clone is one. The J gene is TRBJ1-2, the V gene TRBV28, with a weak D call TRBD1 (6 bases). The V end lost 2 bases, the J end lost 4 bases, and 14 bases lay between the germline ends. CDR3 length: 15 amino acids. CDR1 is MDHEN and CDR2 is SYDVKM in the germline V gene. The CDR3 DNA sequence: TGTGCCAGCAGTTTAGGGAGGGGGGTTGGCTATGGCTACACCTTC. It encodes CASSLGRGVGYGYTF.

This sequence joins TRBV30 and TRBJ1-1; D is possibly TRBD1 (5 bases). V was clipped by 3 bases and J by 1 base, with 9 bases between them. The CDR3 spans 13 residues. Germline-derived CDR1 and CDR2 are GTSNPN and SVGIG (reference sequence). CDR3 bases: TGTGCCTGGAGCCGCGGGGCGAACACTGAAGCTTTCTTT. Amino acids: CAWSRGANTEAFF.

The chain has TRBV3-1 (or the pseudogene TRBV3-2) and TRBJ2-4; TRBD1 matches 7 bases. Germline loops: CDR1 LGHDT, CDR2 YNNKEL (reference sequence). This CDR3 has 12 residues. J gave up 15 bases and V 2 bases, and 7 bases lay outside the gene matches. The CDR3 bases are TGTGCCAGCAGCCAACTCAGGGGGTCAACGTACTTC. This codes for CASSQLRGSTYF.

This clone appeared a single time. The chain combines TRBV2 with TRBJ2-3; 8 nucleotides line up with TRBD2. Losses at the gene ends were 4 bases for V and 0 bases for J; bases not matched to a gene: 9. The CDR3 length is 17 residues. Germline CDR1 and CDR2: SNHLY and FYNNEI. The CDR3 DNA sequence: TGTGCCAGCAGTGGTCTTCGGGGGGGCCCGAGCACAGATACGCAGTATTTT. Protein: CASSGLRGGPSTDTQYF.

Concerning this clone itself: Other DNA sequences in this specimen translate into the identical CDR3. The gene calls are TRBV7-6 and TRBJ1-5; 10 bases agree with TRBD1. Germline V CDR1 and CDR2: SGHVS, FNYEAQ. Trimming removed 4 bases from V and 2 bases from J; junction bases left unmatched: 2. The CDR3 covers 15 residues. The CDR3 reads CASSSGTGGNQPQHF. In nucleotides, the CDR3 is TGTGCCAGCAGCTCTGGGACAGGGGGCAATCAGCCCCAGCATTTT.

The chain recombines TRBV7-6 with TRBJ2-2, with 8 bases aligning to TRBD2. V dropped 7 bases and J dropped 4; count of bases not matched to a gene: 14. The CDR3 has 17 amino acids. Germline V gene lookup returns CDR1 SGHVS and CDR2 FNYEAQ. The CDR3 DNA reads TGTGCCAGCACCGCGACACGGGGGGGGCTCGGCACCGGGGAGCTGTTTTTT. This encodes CASTATRGGLGTGELFF.

The V and J genes are TRBV7-9 and TRBJ1-2, with a tentative D call TRBD1 (5 bases). V lost 1 base and J 4 bases, leaving 10 bases between the germline ends. Per the germline V gene, CDR1 is SEHNR and CDR2 is FQNEAQ (reference sequence). The CDR3 runs to 14 residues. CDR3 DNA sequence: TGTGCCAGCAGCTTAGGGTCGGGGGGCTATGGCTACACCTTC. Amino acids: CASSLGSGGYGYTF.

J is TRBJ1-6 and V is TRBV7-9; TRBD1 aligns across 7 bases. There are 15 residues in the CDR3. The trim removed 5 bases at V and 7 bases at J, leaving 8 bases unmatched. Looked up from germline, CDR1 is SEHNR and CDR2 is FQNEAQ (reference sequence). The CDR3 DNA reads as TGTGCCAGCAGCAACCGACAGGGAGAGAATTCACCCCTCCACTTT. Protein sequence: CASSNRQGENSPLHF.

This chain links TRBV7-2 with TRBJ1-2, with a tentative D call TRBD1 (6 bases). Trimming left V 5 bases short and J 8 bases short, with 12 bases between. CDR3 length: 12 amino acids. The germline CDR1 and CDR2 sequences are SGHTA and FQGNSA. CDR3 DNA sequence: TGTGCCAGCAGCCAAGGGGGGGGAGGCTACACCTTC. Residues: CASSQGGGGYTF.

The chain carries TRBV2 and TRBJ1-2; D gene ambiguous. The CDR3 is 14 amino acids. CDR1 and CDR2 from the germline V gene are SNHLY and FYNNEI. The V end was cut by 0 bases, the J end by 7 bases, with 12 bases between. The CDR3 sequence is CASSEAQATPGYTF. Written as DNA, the CDR3 is TGTGCCAGCAGTGAAGCGCAGGCCACCCCTGGCTACACCTTC.

This chain uses TRBV18 with TRBJ1-3, with D maybe TRBD1 (6 bases). CDR1 is KGHSH and CDR2 is LQKENI in the germline V gene. Trimming took 5 bases from V and 8 from J, leaving 19 bases between them. The CDR3 is 15 amino acids. The CDR3 DNA reads as TGTGCCAGCTCAAACGGGGGGCCGCTTAGAGACACCATATATTTT. Translation gives CASSNGGPLRDTIYF.

The rearrangement links TRBV30 to TRBJ1-4; D might be TRBD1 (5 bases). Per the germline V gene, CDR1 is GTSNPN and CDR2 is SVGIG (reference sequence). V gave up 6 bases and J gave up 4 bases, with 15 bases separating them. The CDR3 spans 14 residues. The chain's CDR3 is CACSRGGVNEKLFF. For the CDR3, the DNA is TGTGCCTGCTCCCGGGGGGGGGTTAATGAAAAACTGTTTTTT.

The chain combines TRBV5-6 with TRBJ2-1, with 10 bases matching TRBD2. J gave up 4 bases and V 0 bases, and 4 bases lay outside the gene matches. The germline V gene has CDR1 SGHDT and CDR2 YYEEEE. The CDR3 consists of 16 residues. The chain's CDR3 is CASSLGASGGYNEQFF. The CDR3 DNA reads as TGTGCCAGCAGCTTGGGCGCTAGCGGGGGTTACAATGAGCAGTTCTTC.

The rearrangement links TRBV10-1 to TRBJ2-7, with D possibly TRBD2 on 5 matching bases. The V end was cut by 0 bases, the J end by 4 bases, with 13 bases between. CDR3 length equals 15 residues. Germline CDR1 is WNHNN and CDR2 is SYGVQD (reference sequence). The CDR3 protein is CASSESPGRIYEQYF. In nucleotides, the CDR3 is TGCGCCAGCAGTGAGTCCCCTGGGAGAATTTACGAGCAGTACTTC.

V usage is TRBV4-1 and J usage is TRBJ2-7, with 8 bases lining up with TRBD1. Germline loops: CDR1 MGHRA, CDR2 YSYEKL. Trimming removed 7 bases from V and 2 bases from J; junction bases left unmatched: 10. There are 15 residues in the CDR3. The DNA of the CDR3 is TGCGCCAGCACCCCAACAACAGGGGGACCCTACGAGCAGTACTTC. Amino acid sequence: CASTPTTGGPYEQYF.

The DNA of the CDR3 is TGTGCCAGCAGCCTTCGCGCTAACGAGCAGTACGTC. It translates to CASSLRANEQYV. The chain combines TRBV12-3 or TRBV12-4 with TRBJ2-7; D is unclear. V lost 6 bases and J lost 5, with 11 bases in between. CDR3 length: 12 residues.

V usage is TRBV6-1 and J usage is TRBJ1-1; D uncertain. Trimming took 2 bases from V and 1 from J, leaving 5 bases between them. Germline V gives CDR1 MNHNS, CDR2 SASEGT. The CDR3 consists of 13 residues. The CDR3 DNA reads as TGTGCCAGCAGTGAACCAGGGAACACTGAAGCTTTCTTT. Translating it yields CASSEPGNTEAFF.

The gene calls are TRBV28 and TRBJ1-1; D perhaps matches TRBD1 (6 bases). V was pared by 2 bases and J by 8 bases, with 15 bases between. The CDR3 extends over 14 amino acids. Per the germline V gene, CDR1 is MDHEN and CDR2 is SYDVKM. CDR3 bases: TGTGCCAGCAGTTTAGGTCAGGGGATCCCCGAAGCTTTCTTT. This gives the protein CASSLGQGIPEAFF.

This chain links TRBV7-8 with TRBJ1-4, with TRBD1 matching 8 bases. The CDR3 loop spans 15 amino acids. Per the germline V gene, CDR1 is SGHVS and CDR2 is FQNEAQ. J lost 8 bases, V lost 1 base, and 6 bases had no gene match. DNA of the CDR3: TGTGCCAGCAGCTTAGTGGGGACAGGAGACGAAAAACTGTTTTTT. Its translation is CASSLVGTGDEKLFF.